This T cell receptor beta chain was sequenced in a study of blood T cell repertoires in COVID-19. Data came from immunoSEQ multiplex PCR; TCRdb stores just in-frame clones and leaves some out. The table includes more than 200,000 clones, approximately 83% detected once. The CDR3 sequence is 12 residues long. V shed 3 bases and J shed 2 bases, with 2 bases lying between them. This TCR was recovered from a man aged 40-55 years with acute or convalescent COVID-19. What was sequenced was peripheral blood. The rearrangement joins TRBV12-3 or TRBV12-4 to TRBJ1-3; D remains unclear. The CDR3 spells CASSFTGNTIYF. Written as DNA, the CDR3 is TGTGCCAGCAGTTTTACTGGAAACACCATATATTTT.